Presented here are 26 T cell receptor beta chains from one specimen sequenced in a study of response to subunit inactivated influenza vaccine. MiXCR was run by TCRdb on the RT-PCR reads, yielding one entry per CDR3 protein. Among approximately 310,000 distinct CDR3 sequences listed, just over 20% were seen once. Material: PBMCs from blood, obtained less than 22 months after vaccination. The receptors derive from a man between 50 and 69 years old who received an inactivated influenza vaccine.

V gene TRBV5-1 combines with J gene TRBJ1-1; D not certain. Trimming shortened V by 0 bases and J by 7 bases, and 13 bases separated the two germline ends. CDR3 length: 14 residues. Germline values: CDR1 SGHRS, CDR2 YFSETQ. The CDR3 nucleotides read TGCGCCAGCAGCTTGGCCTTTGGGAACCATGAAGCTTTCTTT. Encoded protein: CASSLAFGNHEAFF.

The CDR3 region is CSANPVSGTSTDTQYF. CDR3 in DNA: TGCAGTGCTAACCCCGTCAGCGGGACTAGCACAGATACGCAGTATTTT. V usage is TRBV20-1 and J usage is TRBJ2-3, with 7 nucleotides matching TRBD2. The CDR3 contains 16 residues. Germline CDR1 DFQATT, CDR2 SNEGSKA (reference sequence). V lost 4 bases and J lost 0; bases outside the gene matches: 10.

The chain recombines TRBV11-2 with TRBJ1-2; no reliable D call. CDR1 is SGHAT and CDR2 is FQNNGV in the germline V gene. CDR3 length: 12 amino acids. Trimming took 5 bases from V and 4 from J, leaving 8 bases between them. The CDR3 region is CASSLTLYGYTF. The CDR3 DNA follows: TGTGCCAGCAGCCTCACACTCTATGGCTACACCTTC.

In its sample, this clonotype was seen a few times. The V call is TRBV5-1, the J call TRBJ2-2; D is perhaps TRBD1 or TRBD2 (5 bases each). Trimming removed 1 base at V and 2 bases at J, with 12 bases between. The CDR3 is 16 amino acids. The germline V gene encodes CDR1 SGHRS and CDR2 YFSETQ. The CDR3 loop is CASSLSGTANTGELFF. CDR3 coding DNA: TGCGCCAGCAGCTTGTCCGGGACGGCTAACACCGGGGAGCTGTTTTTT.

This clonotype has more than one count but fewer than ten. The chain combines TRBV21-1 with TRBJ2-1; the table's D call of TRBD1 was not tested on the DNA. TRBV21-1 is designated a pseudogene. The CDR3 loop spans 15 amino acids. In DNA, the CDR3 is TGTGCCAGCAGCAAAAATCAGGGGGCTGTCCATGAGCAGTTCTTC. Translated: CASSKNQGAVHEQFF.

This clonotype was recorded a few times. V is TRBV4-1 and J is TRBJ1-2; D perhaps matches TRBD1 (6 bases). V gave up 3 bases and J gave up 6 bases, with 14 bases separating them. Germline CDR1 MGHRA, CDR2 YSYEKL. The CDR3 is 14 residues long. This CDR3 is CASSHETGPHGYTF. In nucleotides, the CDR3 is TGCGCCAGCAGCCACGAGACAGGACCTCATGGCTACACCTTC.

In its sample, this clonotype was seen a few times. The chain uses TRBV28 and TRBJ1-2; 7 bases match TRBD1. CDR1 is MDHEN and CDR2 is SYDVKM in the germline V gene. V gave up 6 bases and J gave up 5 bases; unmatched junction bases: 9. This CDR3 spans 14 amino acids. The CDR3: CASSTGTVFYGYTF. The CDR3 region has the DNA TGTGCCAGCAGCACCGGGACAGTCTTTTATGGCTACACCTTC.

This rearrangement joins TRBV4-3 to TRBJ1-1; no clear D gene. The CDR3 has 14 amino acids. Germline values: CDR1 LGHNA, CDR2 YSLEER. Deletions cut 4 bases from V and 6 bases from J, with 15 bases between. CDR3 sequence (DNA): TGCGCCAGCAGCCGACACGGGAGTGGGGCTGAAGCTTTCTTT. Protein sequence: CASSRHGSGAEAFF.

This clonotype was seen only a few times. The chain has TRBV19 and TRBJ1-5, with D possibly TRBD1 on 5 matching bases. V was shortened by 4 bases and J by 6 bases, with 19 bases between the two germline ends. The CDR3 contains 16 residues. CDR1 is LNHDA, CDR2 SQIVND, per germline (reference sequence). The CDR3 DNA follows: TGTGCCAGTAGTACGACAGTTGGCGCGGTGGGTCAGCCCCAGCATTTT. Residues: CASSTTVGAVGQPQHF.

This clonotype was seen repeatedly, ten times or more. CDR3 nucleotides: TGTGCCAGCAGCGCACAGGTTTCCTATGGCTACACCTTC. Translating it yields CASSAQVSYGYTF. The V call is TRBV7-2, the J call TRBJ1-2, with D tentatively TRBD1 (5 bases). Per germline, CDR1 SGHTA and CDR2 FQGNSA. The CDR3 has 13 residues. V lost 5 bases to trimming and J lost 4 bases, with 11 bases between them.

Here the CDR3 reads CASSASGTGAGYTF. DNA for the CDR3: TGTGCCAGCAGCGCTTCCGGGACAGGGGCTGGCTACACCTTC. The gene calls are TRBV7-9 and TRBJ1-2, with TRBD1 matching 10 bases. Germline CDR1 SEHNR, CDR2 FQNEAQ (reference sequence). J was trimmed by 7 bases and V by 5 bases; bases with no gene match: 7. The length of the CDR3 is 14 residues.

This chain uses TRBV9 with TRBJ2-7; no clear D. CDR1 and CDR2 (germline): SGDLS, YYNGEE. This CDR3 region has 13 residues. V lost 0 bases, J lost 2 bases, and 6 bases lay in between. The CDR3 here is CASSVGTAYEQYF. For the CDR3, the DNA is TGTGCCAGCAGCGTAGGCACAGCCTACGAGCAGTACTTC.

V gene TRBV28 combines with J gene TRBJ1-5, with 7 positions matching TRBD1. V gave up 4 bases and J gave up 6 bases; unmatched junction bases: 9. In germline, CDR1 is MDHEN, CDR2 SYDVKM. The CDR3 loop spans 15 amino acids. The CDR3 region is CASSSPQGGPQPQHF. In DNA, the CDR3 is TGTGCCAGCAGTTCCCCCCAGGGGGGTCCTCAGCCCCAGCATTTT. Supplemented by reference TRBV28 and TRBJ1-5, the full variable domain reads DVKVTQSSRYLVKRTGEKVFLECVQDMDHENMFWYRQDPGLGLRLIYFSYDVKMKEKGDIPEGYSVSREKKERFSLILESASTNQTSMYLCASSSPQGGPQPQHFGDGTRLSIL.

This clonotype was observed a handful of times. V gene TRBV25-1 combines with J gene TRBJ1-4; unclear D gene. Germline values: CDR1 MGHDK, CDR2 SYGVNS. The CDR3 loop spans 15 amino acids. Trimming removed 1 base from V and 7 bases from J, with 13 bases in between. DNA of the CDR3: TGTGCCAGCAGTGAATGGAGCCTCCTGGGTGAAAAACTGTTTTTT. This encodes CASSEWSLLGEKLFF.

V gene TRBV7-2 combines with J gene TRBJ2-2, with D perhaps matching TRBD2 (5 bases). V gave up 5 bases and J gave up 1 base, with 14 bases separating them. The CDR3 sequence is 16 residues long. From germline, CDR1 is SGHTA and CDR2 FQGNSA. The CDR3 DNA follows: TGTGCCAGCAGCCCCGGAGGAGCTCTGAACACCGGGGAGCTGTTTTTT. Its translation: CASSPGGALNTGELFF.

This clonotype came up many times. The genes are TRBV30 and TRBJ1-1; 8 bases align to TRBD1. Germline V lookup: CDR1 GTSNPN, CDR2 SVGIG (reference sequence). The ends lost 2 bases at V and 4 bases at J; junction bases unmatched: 3. This CDR3 has 13 amino acids. The CDR3 DNA reads as TGTGCCTGGAGTTCACAGGGGGGCACTGAAGCTTTCTTT. This translates into CAWSSQGGTEAFF.

This clonotype has just a few counts. The rearrangement uses TRBV14 and TRBJ2-3; 8 positions agree with TRBD2. With V trimmed by 1 base and J by 5 bases, 8 bases remained unmatched. The germline gives CDR1 SGHDN, CDR2 FVKESK. This CDR3 is 16 amino acids long. CDR3 nucleotide sequence: TGTGCCAGCAGCCAAGCGCGAGCGGGAGCTATAGATACGCAGTATTTT. Encoded protein: CASSQARAGAIDTQYF.

This chain connects TRBV12-3 or TRBV12-4 to TRBJ2-2, with 7 bases lining up with TRBD1. J gave up 8 bases and V 1 base, and 7 bases lay outside the gene matches. CDR3 length: 15 amino acids. CDR3 coding DNA: TGTGCCAGCAGTTTAGGGACAGGAGTCGGAGGGGAGCTGTTTTTT. Translation: CASSLGTGVGGELFF.

This clonotype occurred many times. The chain links TRBV28 to TRBJ1-2; D is uncertain. Germline loops: CDR1 MDHEN, CDR2 SYDVKM. The CDR3 loop spans 12 amino acids. V lost 5 bases, J lost 8 bases, and 12 bases lay in between. CDR3 amino acids: CASSIPPGGYTF. In nucleotides, the CDR3 is TGTGCCAGCAGTATCCCACCGGGGGGCTACACCTTC.

This clonotype was picked up a small number of times. The rearrangement links TRBV6-2 or TRBV6-3 to TRBJ1-4; D perhaps matches TRBD1 (6 bases). This CDR3 spans 15 amino acids. Germline V gives CDR1 MNHEY, CDR2 SVGEGT. V was trimmed by 6 bases and J by 7 bases, leaving 18 bases between them. The CDR3 here is CASSDGQIEVEKLFF. CDR3 sequence (DNA): TGTGCCAGCAGCGACGGACAGATTGAAGTTGAAAAACTGTTTTTT.

This clonotype was detected ten times or more. V usage is TRBV4-1 and J usage is TRBJ2-7; 10 bases agree with TRBD2. The CDR3 is made up of 15 amino acids. Germline CDR1 and CDR2: MGHRA and YSYEKL. The V segment lost 2 bases and the J segment 3 bases; nucleotides outside the gene matches: 4. The DNA of the CDR3 is TGCGCCAGCAGCCAATCGCTAGCGGGGGACTACGAGCAGTACTTC. It is translated as CASSQSLAGDYEQYF.

This sequence joins TRBV19 and TRBJ2-1; TRBD1 agrees at 11 bases. With V trimmed by 5 bases and J by 6 bases, 3 bases remained unmatched. CDR3 length equals 14 residues. In germline, CDR1 is LNHDA, CDR2 SQIVND (reference sequence). Here the CDR3 DNA reads TGTGCCAGTAGTGTGGACAGGGGGCGCAATGAGCAGTTCTTC. It specifies CASSVDRGRNEQFF. Together with reference TRBV19 and TRBJ2-1, the CDR3 gives the full variable domain: DGGITQSPKYLFRKEGQNVTLSCEQNLNHDAMYWYRQDPGQGLRLIYYSQIVNDFQKGDIAEGYSVSREKKESFPLTVTSAQKNPTAFYLCASSVDRGRNEQFFGPGTRLTVL.

This clonotype was detected a few times. V gene TRBV6-5 combines with J gene TRBJ1-4; D might be TRBD1 (5 bases). CDR3 length equals 16 residues. The germline V gene has CDR1 MNHEY and CDR2 SVGAGI. The ends were cut back, 2 bases at V and 8 bases at J, with 18 bases in the middle. In DNA form, the CDR3 reads TGTGCCAGCAGTTACACGCCCGGGCAGGGAGGGGAAAAACTGTTTTTT. Protein product: CASSYTPGQGGEKLFF.

V and J are TRBV6-2 or TRBV6-3 and TRBJ2-7, with a possible D match to TRBD1 (6 bases). The CDR3 length is 16 residues. V dropped 6 bases and J dropped 2 bases, with 20 bases sitting between them. The V gene's germline CDR1 is MNHEY and CDR2 SVGEGT. The CDR3 region has the DNA TGTGCCAGCAGGAAGGCGACAGGACCTGGGACCTACGAGCAGTACTTC. Residues: CASRKATGPGTYEQYF.

The sample holds many counts of this clonotype. This chain uses TRBV4-2 with TRBJ1-2, with a weak D call TRBD1 (6 bases). The CDR3 contains 15 residues. CDR1 LGHNA and CDR2 YNFKEQ come from the germline V gene. Trimming stripped 1 base from V and 5 bases from J, with 14 bases between. This chain's CDR3 is CASSQGTGTFYGYTF. CDR3 DNA sequence: TGTGCCAGCAGCCAAGGAACAGGGACGTTTTATGGCTACACCTTC.

J is TRBJ2-7 and V is TRBV5-1; D is tentatively TRBD1 or TRBD2 (6 bases each). The CDR3 has 15 amino acids. The V end lost 0 bases, the J end lost 5 bases, and 15 bases lay between the germline ends. Germline assignment: CDR1 SGHRS and CDR2 YFSETQ. The DNA of the CDR3 is TGCGCCAGCAGCTTGGTAGGGGGGCGCGGCAACGAGCAGTACTTC. Translated, it gives CASSLVGGRGNEQYF.